This record concerns one T cell receptor beta chain sequence. The sample comes from a study of T cell changes during pregnancy in multiple sclerosis. Libraries were prepared by immunoSEQ multiplex PCR; TCRdb keeps only in-frame clonotypes and omits some of them. The repertoire consists of fewer than 65,000 clones, with 90% to 95% occurring once and the leading ten covering roughly 2%. Per the germline V gene, CDR1 is SGHRS and CDR2 is YFSETQ. V was cut by 0 bases and J by 8 bases, with 11 bases left in between. This CDR3 comprises 13 residues. The sample in question was peripheral blood, obtained in the third trimester of pregnancy. This rearrangement joins TRBV5-1 to TRBJ1-2; D remains unclear. The TCR originated in a female donor in good health, enrolled as a control in a pregnancy study. The CDR3 loop is CASSLDIQQGYTF. The CDR3 DNA sequence: TGCGCCAGCAGCTTGGACATACAGCAGGGCTACACCTTC.